One sample yielded the 9 T cell receptor beta chains listed below, sequenced in a study of Graves' ophthalmopathy and Graves' hyperthyroidism. Amplified material comprised TCR beta CDR3 regions derived from RNA transcripts. RT-PCR with HTBI primers came first, then second-round multiplex PCR. MiXCR was run by TCRdb on the multiplex PCR reads, yielding one entry per CDR3 protein. The table lists under 800,000 distinct CDR3 sequences, about a fifth of them singletons. Sequences were obtained from peripheral blood. These receptor sequences come from a woman aged 18-35 years with stable Graves' hyperthyroidism. Some clones in this sample may be carry-over from other donors' samples.

V and J are TRBV6-1 and TRBJ2-2; D unclear. The CDR3 totals 14 residues. Deletions cut 10 bases from V and 0 bases from J, with 12 bases between. Per the germline V gene, CDR1 is MNHNS and CDR2 is SASEGT. The CDR3 region is CATSYSANTGELFF. CDR3 in DNA: TGTGCCACCTCCTACTCCGCGAACACCGGGGAGCTGTTTTTT.

The V and J genes are TRBV30 and TRBJ2-7, with D perhaps assigned TRBD1 or TRBD2 (5 bases each). V lost 1 base and J lost 7, with 17 bases in between. There are 14 residues in the CDR3. CDR1 and CDR2 (germline): GTSNPN, SVGIG (reference sequence). In DNA form, the CDR3 reads TGTGCCTGGAGTGGCTCGCGCGAGGGGTGGGAGCAGTACTTC. Translation gives CAWSGSREGWEQYF. Based on the CDR3 plus reference TRBV30 and TRBJ2-7, the full variable domain is SQTIHQWPATLVQPVGSPLSLECTVEGTSNPNLYWYRQAAGRGLQLLFYSVGIGQISSEVPQNLSASRPQDRQFILSSKKLLLSDSGFYLCAWSGSREGWEQYFGPGTRLTVT.

V gene TRBV3-1 combines with J gene TRBJ1-2, with a possible D match to TRBD1 (6 bases). This CDR3 is built from 13 residues. V was trimmed by 0 bases and J by 8 bases, leaving 10 bases between them. Per the germline V gene, CDR1 is LGHDT and CDR2 is YNNKEL (reference sequence). The CDR3 sequence is CASSQDSDSGYTF. Written as DNA, the CDR3 is TGTGCCAGCAGCCAAGATTCGGACAGCGGCTACACCTTC.

The chain carries TRBV4-1 and TRBJ1-2, with D perhaps matching TRBD1 (5 bases). Germline V CDR1 and CDR2: MGHRA, YSYEKL. CDR3 length equals 16 residues. The V end lost 2 bases, the J end lost 8 bases, and 21 bases lay between the germline ends. This chain's CDR3 is CASSQSNPGLTGGYTF. CDR3 sequence (DNA): TGCGCCAGCAGCCAAAGTAACCCGGGACTTACGGGGGGCTACACCTTC.

The table lists this clonotype with many counts. This chain uses TRBV2 with TRBJ2-6; D is possibly TRBD1 or TRBD2 (5 bases each). The CDR3 has 16 residues. Germline lookup yields CDR1 SNHLY and CDR2 FYNNEI. With 4 bases removed from V and 0 bases from J, the gap between germline ends came to 10 bases. The CDR3 loop reads CASSVGPSSGANVLTF. In DNA, the CDR3 is TGTGCCAGCAGTGTGGGACCAAGCTCTGGGGCCAACGTCCTGACTTTC.

Comments on this clonotype: A read error may explain this, as a much larger clone is one base away. The chain carries TRBV20-1 and TRBJ2-7; D ambiguous. The tail of the sequence fits TRBJ2-5 better, so the J call may be wrong. Germline-derived CDR1 and CDR2 are DFQATT and SNEGSKA (reference sequence). This CDR3 has 11 residues. CDR3 DNA sequence: TGCAGTGCTAACGGCCAAGAGACCCAGTACTTC. It yields the protein CSANGQETQYF.

This clonotype was observed at least ten times. J is TRBJ2-7 and V is TRBV6-1, with no clear D. This CDR3 region has 13 residues. Trimming shortened V by 6 bases and J by 0 bases, and 9 bases separated the two germline ends. The germline gives CDR1 MNHNS, CDR2 SASEGT. The CDR3 loop is CASRRVNSYEQYF. The CDR3, as DNA: TGTGCCAGCAGAAGGGTCAACTCCTACGAGCAGTACTTC.

This clonotype was detected a few times. The V and J genes are TRBV5-1 and TRBJ1-1, with 8 bases that match TRBD1. Germline V gene lookup returns CDR1 SGHRS and CDR2 YFSETQ. Trimming took 2 bases from V and 0 from J; bases not matched to a gene: 9. The CDR3 consists of 17 residues. CDR3 sequence: CASSLQGEHSMNTEAFF. CDR3 nucleotide sequence: TGCGCCAGCAGCTTACAGGGGGAGCATTCAATGAACACTGAAGCTTTCTTT.

This clonotype was counted many times. The CDR3 DNA follows: TGTGCCAGCAGTTACTCGATACCGGGACCAGGGGGCAATCAGCCCCAGCATTTT. This sequence encodes CASSYSIPGPGGNQPQHF. The rearrangement links TRBV6-2 or TRBV6-3 to TRBJ1-5, with a weak D call TRBD1 (6 bases). The CDR3 spans 18 residues. CDR1 and CDR2 (germline): MNHEY, SVGEGT. The germline V and J ends were trimmed by 0 bases and 2 bases, with 17 bases remaining between them.